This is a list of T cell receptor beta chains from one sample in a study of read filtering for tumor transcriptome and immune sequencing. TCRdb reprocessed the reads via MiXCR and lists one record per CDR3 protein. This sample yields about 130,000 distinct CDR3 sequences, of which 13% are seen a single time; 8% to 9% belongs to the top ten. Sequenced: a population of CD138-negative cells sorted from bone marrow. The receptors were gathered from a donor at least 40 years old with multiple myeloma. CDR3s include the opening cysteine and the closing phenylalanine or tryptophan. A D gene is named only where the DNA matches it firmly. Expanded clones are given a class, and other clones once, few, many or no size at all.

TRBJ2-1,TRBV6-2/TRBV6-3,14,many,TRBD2,CASTMTSGDNEQFF,TGTGCCAGCACTATGACTAGCGGGGACAATGAGCAGTTCTTC
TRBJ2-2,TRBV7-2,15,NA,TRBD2,CASSATSGRTGELFF,TGTGCCAGCAGCGCTACTAGCGGGAGGACCGGGGAGCTGTTTTTT
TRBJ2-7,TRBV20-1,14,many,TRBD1,CSAATGTGAYEQYF,TGCAGTGCTGCCACCGGGACAGGGGCCTACGAGCAGTACTTC
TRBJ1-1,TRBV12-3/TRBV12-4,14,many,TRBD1,CASSPRTGGTEAFF,TGTGCCAGCAGTCCGAGGACAGGGGGCACTGAAGCTTTCTTT
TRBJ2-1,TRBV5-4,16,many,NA,CASTTQAGSSYNEQFF,TGTGCCAGCACCACCCAGGCGGGGAGCTCCTACAATGAGCAGTTCTTC
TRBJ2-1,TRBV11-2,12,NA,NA,CDSSLGLSEQFF,TGTGACAGCAGCTTAGGATTGAGTGAGCAGTTCTTC
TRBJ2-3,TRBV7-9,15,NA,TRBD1,CASSLRTGVTDTQYF,TGTGCCAGCAGCCTCAGGACAGGGGTAACAGATACGCAGTATTTT
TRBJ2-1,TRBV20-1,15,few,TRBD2,CSPQATSGRLNEQFF,TGCAGTCCCCAGGCCACTAGCGGGAGGTTAAATGAGCAGTTCTTC
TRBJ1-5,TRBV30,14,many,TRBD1,CAWGQGLSNQPQHF,TGTGCCTGGGGACAGGGTCTAAGCAATCAGCCCCAGCATTTT
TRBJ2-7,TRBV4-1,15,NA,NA,CASSQELALPYEQYF,TGCGCCAGCAGCCAAGAGCTAGCGCTTCCCTACGAGCAGTACTTC
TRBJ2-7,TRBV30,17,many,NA,CAWSVWGTGPSSYEQYF,TGTGCCTGGAGTGTTTGGGGAACAGGCCCAAGTTCCTACGAGCAGTACTTC
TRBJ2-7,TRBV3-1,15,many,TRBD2,CASSPGQREIYEQYF,TGTGCCAGCAGCCCCGGCCAGCGGGAGATCTACGAGCAGTACTTC
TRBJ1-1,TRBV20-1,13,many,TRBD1,CSARKGANTEAFF,TGCAGTGCTAGAAAGGGGGCGAACACTGAAGCTTTCTTT
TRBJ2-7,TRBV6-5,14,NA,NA,CASSPDEGPYEQYF,TGTGCCAGCAGTCCTGATGAGGGTCCCTACGAGCAGTACTTC
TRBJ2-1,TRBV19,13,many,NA,CASSIKQKNEQFF,TGTGCCAGTAGTATTAAACAGAAAAATGAGCAGTTCTTC
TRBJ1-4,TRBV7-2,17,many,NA,CASSLVAAGLNNEKLFF,TGTGCCAGCAGCTTAGTCGCGGCAGGGCTTAATAATGAAAAACTGTTTTTT
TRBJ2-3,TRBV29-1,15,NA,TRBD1,CSVDSRTGNADTQYF,TGCAGCGTTGACAGTCGGACAGGGAACGCAGATACGCAGTATTTT
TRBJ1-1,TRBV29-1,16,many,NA,CSAFGDPAIFGGEAFF,TGCAGCGCCTTCGGGGACCCGGCAATTTTCGGGGGTGAAGCTTTCTTT
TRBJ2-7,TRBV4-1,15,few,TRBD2,CASSQVLAGYYEQYF,TGCGCCAGCAGTCAAGTACTAGCGGGATACTACGAGCAGTACTTC
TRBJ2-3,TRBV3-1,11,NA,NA,CASSSTNTQYF,TGTGCCAGCAGCTCAACAAATACGCAGTATTTT
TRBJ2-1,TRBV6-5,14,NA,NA,CASSQRIRYNEQFF,TGTGCCAGCAGCCAGAGGATCAGGTACAATGAGCAGTTCTTC
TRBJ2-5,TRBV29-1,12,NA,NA,CSVGVSWETQYF,TGCAGCGTTGGGGTTAGCTGGGAGACCCAGTACTTC
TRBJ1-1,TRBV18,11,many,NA,CASSLGPEAFF,TGTGCCAGCTCACTCGGGCCTGAAGCTTTCTTT
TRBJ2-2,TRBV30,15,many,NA,CAWSVLYGDDGELFF,TGTGCCTGGAGTGTACTTTACGGGGACGACGGGGAGCTGTTTTTT
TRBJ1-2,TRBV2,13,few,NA,CASTPRTDYGYTF,TGTGCCAGCACCCCTCGGACGGACTATGGCTACACCTTC
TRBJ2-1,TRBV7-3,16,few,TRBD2,CASSVYGGRSFNEQFF,TGTGCCAGCAGTGTTTATGGCGGGAGGAGTTTCAATGAGCAGTTCTTC
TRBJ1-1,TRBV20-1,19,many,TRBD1,CSALFRGQRKKGRNTEAFF,TGCAGTGCCCTGTTCAGGGGGCAAAGAAAGAAAGGACGGAACACTGAAGCTTTCTTT
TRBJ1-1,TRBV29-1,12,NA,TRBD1,CSSRGLNTEAFF,TGCAGCTCAAGGGGGCTGAACACTGAAGCTTTCTTT
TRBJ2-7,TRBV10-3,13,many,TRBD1,CAIIVQGTDEQYF,TGTGCCATCATCGTACAGGGGACCGACGAGCAGTACTTC
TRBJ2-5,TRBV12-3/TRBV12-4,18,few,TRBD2,CASSLAPYSGRAVETQYF,TGTGCCAGCAGTTTAGCGCCCTATAGCGGGAGGGCCGTGGAGACCCAGTACTTC
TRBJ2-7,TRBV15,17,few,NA,CATSPPHTGTSNYEQYF,TGTGCCACCAGCCCTCCCCACACGGGCACCTCGAACTACGAGCAGTACTTC
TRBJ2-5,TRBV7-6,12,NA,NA,CASSSGQETLHF,TGTGCCAGCAGCTCAGGACAAGAGACCCTGCACTTC
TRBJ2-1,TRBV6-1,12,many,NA,CASSVKGNEQFF,TGTGCCAGCAGTGTAAAGGGCAATGAGCAGTTCTTC
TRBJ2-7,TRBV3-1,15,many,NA,CASSQDLRTAREQYF,TGTGCCAGCAGCCAAGATCTACGGACCGCCCGGGAGCAGTACTTC
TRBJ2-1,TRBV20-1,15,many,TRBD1,CSARDLTGGENEQFF,TGCAGTGCTAGAGATCTGACAGGGGGCGAGAATGAGCAGTTCTTC
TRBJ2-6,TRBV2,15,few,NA,CASSDRGGGANVLTF,TGTGCCAGCAGTGACAGGGGCGGAGGGGCCAACGTCCTGACTTTC
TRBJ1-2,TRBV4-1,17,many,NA,CASSQDPGAHSRNGYTF,TGCGCCAGCAGCCAAGATCCGGGGGCGCATTCAAGGAATGGCTACACCTTC
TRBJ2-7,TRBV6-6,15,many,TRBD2,CASTSGSSGSYEQYF,TGTGCCAGCACCTCAGGTTCTAGCGGGAGCTACGAGCAGTACTTC
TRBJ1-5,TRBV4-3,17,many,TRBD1,CASSQDPTGNSNQPQHF,TGCGCCAGCAGCCAAGATCCGACAGGGAATAGCAATCAGCCCCAGCATTTT
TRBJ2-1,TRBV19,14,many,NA,CASSIGTTYNEQFF,TGTGCCAGTAGTATAGGGACCACATACAATGAGCAGTTCTTC
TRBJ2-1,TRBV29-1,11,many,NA,CSVEDRDEQFF,TGCAGCGTTGAAGATCGAGATGAGCAGTTCTTC
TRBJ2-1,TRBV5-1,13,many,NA,CASRTTSAHEQFF,TGCGCCAGCAGAACTACCTCGGCACATGAGCAGTTCTTC
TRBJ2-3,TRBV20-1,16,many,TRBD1,CSARDTAGGRTDTQYF,TGCAGTGCTAGAGATACGGCAGGGGGTCGCACAGATACGCAGTATTTT
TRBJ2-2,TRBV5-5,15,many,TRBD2,CASSPGLAGAGELFF,TGTGCCAGCAGCCCGGGACTAGCGGGAGCCGGGGAGCTGTTTTTT
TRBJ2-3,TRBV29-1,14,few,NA,CSVQAGGRADTQYF,TGCAGCGTACAGGCAGGGGGGAGGGCAGATACGCAGTATTTT
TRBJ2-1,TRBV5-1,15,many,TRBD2,CASSSGTSGINEQFF,TGCGCCAGCAGCTCCGGGACTAGCGGGATCAATGAGCAGTTCTTC
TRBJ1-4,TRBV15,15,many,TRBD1,CATSTGQATIEKLFF,TGTGCCACCAGCACCGGACAGGCCACTATCGAAAAACTGTTTTTT
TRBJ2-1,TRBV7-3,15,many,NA,CASSTGAASYNEQFF,TGTGCCAGCAGCACTGGGGCAGCTTCCTACAATGAGCAGTTCTTC
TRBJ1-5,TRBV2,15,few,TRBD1,CASKQGDSHNQPQHF,TGTGCCAGCAAGCAGGGGGACAGTCACAATCAGCCCCAGCATTTT
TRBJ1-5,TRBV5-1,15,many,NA,CASSQSGLGNQPQHF,TGCGCCAGCAGCCAGTCAGGGCTGGGAAATCAGCCCCAGCATTTT
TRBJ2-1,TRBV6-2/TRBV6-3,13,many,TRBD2,CASRSGTGNEQFF,TGTGCCAGCAGGAGCGGGACGGGGAATGAGCAGTTCTTC
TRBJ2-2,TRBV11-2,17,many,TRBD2,CASSLVTQRDHTGELFF,TGTGCCAGCAGCTTAGTCACCCAGCGGGATCACACCGGGGAGCTGTTTTTT
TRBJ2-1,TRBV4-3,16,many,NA,CASSQVLSWGGNEQFF,TGCGCCAGCAGCCAAGTGCTATCTTGGGGTGGCAATGAGCAGTTCTTC